This T cell receptor (beta chain) is drawn from a study of T cell changes during pregnancy in multiple sclerosis. CDR1 and CDR2 (germline): SEHNR, FQNEAQ (reference sequence). Trimming took 8 bases from V and 3 from J; bases not matched to a gene: 13. This CDR3 has 16 amino acids. The protocol was immunoSEQ multiplex PCR, while the TCRdb copy is restricted to in-frame clones and leaves out a portion. The sample has about 68,000 clones; about 89% are singletons. The sample was peripheral blood, taken in the second trimester of pregnancy. The TCR comes from a female donor with multiple sclerosis, enrolled in a pregnancy study. The chain employs TRBV7-9 and TRBJ2-1, with 7 nucleotides matching TRBD2. The CDR3 DNA follows: TGTGCCAGCCTGGACCTAGGGCGGGGGAACTACAATGAGCAGTTCTTC. Protein: CASLDLGRGNYNEQFF.